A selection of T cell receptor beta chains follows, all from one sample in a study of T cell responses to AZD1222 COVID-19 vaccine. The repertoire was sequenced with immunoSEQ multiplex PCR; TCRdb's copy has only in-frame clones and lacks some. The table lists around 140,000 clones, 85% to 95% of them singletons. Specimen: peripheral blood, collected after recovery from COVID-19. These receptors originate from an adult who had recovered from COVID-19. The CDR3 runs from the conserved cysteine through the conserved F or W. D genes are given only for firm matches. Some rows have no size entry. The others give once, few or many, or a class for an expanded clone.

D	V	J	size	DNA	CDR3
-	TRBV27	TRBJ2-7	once	TGTGCCAGCAAGGCAGAAATCACCTACGAGCAGTACTTC	CASKAEITYEQYF
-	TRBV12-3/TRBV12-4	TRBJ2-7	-	TGTGCCAGCAGTTTCTTAGGGGGCTACGAGCAGTACTTC	CASSFLGGYEQYF
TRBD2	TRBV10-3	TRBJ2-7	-	TGTGCCATCAGTGAGTTGGGACGGGGGGCCTACGAGCAGTACTTC	CAISELGRGAYEQYF
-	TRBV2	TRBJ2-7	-	TGTGCCAGCAGTGAAGCGCTTTTGGTATACGAGCAGTACTTC	CASSEALLVYEQYF
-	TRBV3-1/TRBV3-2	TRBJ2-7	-	TGTGCCAGCAGCCAGTCGGGGGTGGTATTCAACGAGCAGTACTTC	CASSQSGVVFNEQYF
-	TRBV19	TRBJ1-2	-	TGTGCCAGTAGTCCCCCGTCCGGTCCTCGAGGAGGCTACACCTTC	CASSPPSGPRGGYTF
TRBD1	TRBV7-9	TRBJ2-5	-	TGTGCCAGCAGCTCGATGACAGGGCTTCAAGAGACCCAGTACTTC	CASSSMTGLQETQYF
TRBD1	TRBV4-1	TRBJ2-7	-	TGCGCCAGCAGCCAATATCTTACAGGGGACGAGCAGTACTTC	CASSQYLTGDEQYF
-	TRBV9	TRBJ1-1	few	TGTGCCAGCAGCGTAGACGGGGACACTGAAGCTTTCTTT	CASSVDGDTEAFF
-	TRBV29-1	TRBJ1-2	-	TGCAGCGTTGATGGGGTGGGCTATGGCTACACCTTC	CSVDGVGYGYTF
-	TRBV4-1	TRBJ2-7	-	TGCGCCAGCAGAAATCTTAACGAGCAGTACTTC	CASRNLNEQYF
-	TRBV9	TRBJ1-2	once	TGTGCCAGCAGCCTGGGCCCCGATGGCTACACCTTC	CASSLGPDGYTF
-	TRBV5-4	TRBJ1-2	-	TGTGCCAGCGGAAAACAGGGTGTGGGTAACTATGGCTACACCTTC	CASGKQGVGNYGYTF
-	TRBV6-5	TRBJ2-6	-	TGTGCCAGCAGTCGAACGGGCTCTGGGGCCAACGTCCTGACTTTC	CASSRTGSGANVLTF
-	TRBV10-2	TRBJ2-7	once	TGCGCCAGCAGTACAGTCTACGAGCAGTACTTC	CASSTVYEQYF
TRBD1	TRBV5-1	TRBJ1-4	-	TGCGCCAGCAGCTTGGGGCGGGACAGTTCGAATGAAAAACTGTTTTTT	CASSLGRDSSNEKLFF
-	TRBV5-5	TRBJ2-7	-	TGTGCCAGCAGCACCACAGTCTACGAGCAGTACTTC	CASSTTVYEQYF
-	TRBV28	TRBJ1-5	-	TGTGCCAGCAGGGTGATTGGTGGCAATCAGCCCCAGCATTTT	CASRVIGGNQPQHF
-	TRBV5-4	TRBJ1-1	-	TGTGCCAGCAGCTTGGTCGCAGGGACTGCTGAAGCTTTCTTT	CASSLVAGTAEAFF
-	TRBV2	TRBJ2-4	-	TGTGCCAGCTCTAGAGACGGAAAAAACATTCAGTACTTC	CASSRDGKNIQYF
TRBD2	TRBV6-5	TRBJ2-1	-	TGTGCCATCAGGGAGAAGCGGGAGGGGTATGAGCAGTTCTTC	CAIREKREGYEQFF
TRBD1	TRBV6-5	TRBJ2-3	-	TGTGCCAGCAGTTACCTGAGAGGGGGCGCGGGAGATACGCAGTATTTT	CASSYLRGGAGDTQYF
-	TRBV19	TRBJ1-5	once	TGTGCCAGTAGTACGAGGGGGAATCAGCCCCAGCATTTT	CASSTRGNQPQHF
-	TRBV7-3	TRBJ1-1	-	TGTGCCAGCAGCCTCACAGGGCACACTGAAGCTTTCTTT	CASSLTGHTEAFF
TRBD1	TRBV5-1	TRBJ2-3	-	TGCGCCAGCACCAGGGACAGGGGGGCAGATACGCAGTATTTT	CASTRDRGADTQYF
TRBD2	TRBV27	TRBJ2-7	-	TGTGCCAGCAGCCTCCGGACTAGCGGGAGTATCCAGTACTTC	CASSLRTSGSIQYF
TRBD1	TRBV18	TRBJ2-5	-	TGTGCCAGCTCAACGGGACAGGGGGAGACCCAGTACTTC	CASSTGQGETQYF
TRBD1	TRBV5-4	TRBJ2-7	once	TGTGCCAGCAGTCCCGGGACAGGGTCCTACGAGCAGTACTTC	CASSPGTGSYEQYF
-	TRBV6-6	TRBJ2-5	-	TGTGCCAGCAAAAAAACGGACACTTACCAAGAGACCCAGTACTTC	CASKKTDTYQETQYF
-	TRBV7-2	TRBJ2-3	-	TGTGCCAGCAGCTTAGACACAGATACGCAGTATTTT	CASSLDTDTQYF
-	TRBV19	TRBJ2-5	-	TGTGCCAGTGGCGACAGTCAAGAGACCCAGTACTTC	CASGDSQETQYF
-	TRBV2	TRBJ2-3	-	TGTGCCAGCATGGGAAGGGATACGCAGTATTTT	CASMGRDTQYF
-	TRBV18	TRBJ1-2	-	TGTGCCAGCTCACCACTACCGGGGCCAGTCGGCTACACCTTC	CASSPLPGPVGYTF
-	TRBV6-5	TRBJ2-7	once	TGTGCCAACCCTAATCCAGGGACCTACGAGCAGTACTTC	CANPNPGTYEQYF
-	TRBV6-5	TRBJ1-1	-	TGTGCCAGCAGCCGTACTATGAACACTGAAGCTTTCTTT	CASSRTMNTEAFF
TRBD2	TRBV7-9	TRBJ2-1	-	TGTGCCAGCAGCTTAGTTCTAGCGGGAAGGGGGAATGAGCAGTTCTTC	CASSLVLAGRGNEQFF
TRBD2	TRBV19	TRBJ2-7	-	TGTGCCAGTAGTTTGGGACTAGCGGGCTCCTACGAGCAGTACTTC	CASSLGLAGSYEQYF